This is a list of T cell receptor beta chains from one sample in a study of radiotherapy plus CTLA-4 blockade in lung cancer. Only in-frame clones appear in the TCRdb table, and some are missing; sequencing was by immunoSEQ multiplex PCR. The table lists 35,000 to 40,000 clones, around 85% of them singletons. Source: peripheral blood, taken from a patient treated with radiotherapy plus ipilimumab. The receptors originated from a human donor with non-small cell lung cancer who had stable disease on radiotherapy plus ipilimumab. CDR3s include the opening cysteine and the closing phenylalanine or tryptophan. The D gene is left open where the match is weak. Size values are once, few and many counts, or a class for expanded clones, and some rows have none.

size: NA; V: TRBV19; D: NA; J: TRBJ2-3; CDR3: CASSIDGGSTDTQYF; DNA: TGTGCCAGTAGTATAGATGGCGGGAGCACAGATACGCAGTATTTT
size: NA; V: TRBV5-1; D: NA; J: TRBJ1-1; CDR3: CASSSKPGQRNTEAFF; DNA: TGCGCCAGCAGCTCGAAGCCGGGACAAAGGAACACTGAAGCTTTCTTT
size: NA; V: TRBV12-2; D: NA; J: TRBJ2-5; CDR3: CASRFRGGETQYF; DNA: TGTGCAAGTCGCTTCCGGGGAGGTGAGACCCAGTACTTC
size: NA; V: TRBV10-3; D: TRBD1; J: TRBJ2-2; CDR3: CAISPGQAPSTGELFF; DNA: TGTGCCATCAGCCCCGGACAGGCGCCGAGTACCGGGGAGCTGTTTTTT
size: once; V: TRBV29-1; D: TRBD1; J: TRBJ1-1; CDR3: CSGEQGSLEAFF; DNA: TGCAGCGGCGAACAGGGGAGCCTAGAAGCTTTCTTT
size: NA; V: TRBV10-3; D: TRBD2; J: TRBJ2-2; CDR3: CAISVTSGFANTGELFF; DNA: TGTGCCATCAGTGTGACTAGCGGGTTCGCGAACACCGGGGAGCTGTTTTTT
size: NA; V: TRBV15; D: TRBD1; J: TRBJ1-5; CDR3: CATSIFRGQPQHF; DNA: TGTGCCACCAGCATCTTCAGGGGGCAGCCCCAGCATTTT
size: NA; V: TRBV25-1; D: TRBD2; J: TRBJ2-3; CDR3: CASRGLAGSKGDTQYF; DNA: TGTGCCAGCAGGGGACTAGCGGGATCTAAAGGAGATACGCAGTATTTT
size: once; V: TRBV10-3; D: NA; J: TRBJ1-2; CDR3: CAITRAANYGYTF; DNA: TGTGCCATCACCAGGGCAGCCAACTATGGCTACACCTTC
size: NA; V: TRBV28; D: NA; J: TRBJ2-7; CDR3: CATVEGSSYEQYF; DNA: TGTGCCACGGTGGAGGGGAGCTCCTACGAGCAGTACTTC
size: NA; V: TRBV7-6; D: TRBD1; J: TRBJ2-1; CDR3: CASSPRQGPGQEGPNEQFF; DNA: TGTGCCAGCAGCCCGCGACAGGGCCCGGGCCAAGAAGGACCCAATGAGCAGTTCTTC
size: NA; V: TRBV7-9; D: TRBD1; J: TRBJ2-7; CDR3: CASSYIGTGAPYEQYF; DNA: TGTGCCAGCAGCTATATTGGGACAGGGGCCCCCTACGAGCAGTACTTC
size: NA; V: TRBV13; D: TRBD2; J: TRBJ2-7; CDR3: CASSLNRLAGDEQYF; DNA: TGTGCCAGCAGCTTAAATCGTCTAGCGGGAGACGAGCAGTACTTC
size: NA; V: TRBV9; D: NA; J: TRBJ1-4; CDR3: CASSAKDSEAEKLFF; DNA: TGTGCCAGCAGCGCCAAGGACAGTGAGGCTGAAAAACTGTTTTTT
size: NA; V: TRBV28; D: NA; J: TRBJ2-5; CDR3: CASRSSVETQYF; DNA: TGTGCCAGCAGATCCTCTGTGGAGACCCAGTACTTC
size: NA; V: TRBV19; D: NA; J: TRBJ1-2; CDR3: CASMPNAANYGYTF; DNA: TGTGCCAGTATGCCCAATGCAGCTAACTATGGCTACACCTTC
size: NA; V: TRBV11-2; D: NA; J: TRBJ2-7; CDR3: CASSLASFLSGDYEQYF; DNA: TGTGCCAGCAGCTTAGCCTCGTTTCTATCGGGAGATTACGAGCAGTACTTC
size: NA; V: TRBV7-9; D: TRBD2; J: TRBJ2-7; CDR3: CASSLAGRASEQYF; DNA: TGTGCCAGCAGCTTGGCCGGGAGGGCGTCCGAGCAGTACTTC
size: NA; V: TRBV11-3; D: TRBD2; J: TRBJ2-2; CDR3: CASSLRLAGLNTGELFF; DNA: TGTGCCAGCAGCCTCCGACTAGCGGGCTTGAACACCGGGGAGCTGTTTTTT
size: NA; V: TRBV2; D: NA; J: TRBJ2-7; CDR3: CATSEDWTYEQYF; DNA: TGTGCCACCTCAGAGGACTGGACCTACGAGCAGTACTTC
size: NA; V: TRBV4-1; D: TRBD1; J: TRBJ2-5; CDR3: CASWGQGRQETQYF; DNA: TGCGCCAGCTGGGGACAGGGGCGTCAAGAGACCCAGTACTTC
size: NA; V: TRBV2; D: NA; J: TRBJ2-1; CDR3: CASSGHRDNEQFF; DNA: TGTGCCAGCAGTGGTCACAGGGACAATGAGCAGTTCTTC